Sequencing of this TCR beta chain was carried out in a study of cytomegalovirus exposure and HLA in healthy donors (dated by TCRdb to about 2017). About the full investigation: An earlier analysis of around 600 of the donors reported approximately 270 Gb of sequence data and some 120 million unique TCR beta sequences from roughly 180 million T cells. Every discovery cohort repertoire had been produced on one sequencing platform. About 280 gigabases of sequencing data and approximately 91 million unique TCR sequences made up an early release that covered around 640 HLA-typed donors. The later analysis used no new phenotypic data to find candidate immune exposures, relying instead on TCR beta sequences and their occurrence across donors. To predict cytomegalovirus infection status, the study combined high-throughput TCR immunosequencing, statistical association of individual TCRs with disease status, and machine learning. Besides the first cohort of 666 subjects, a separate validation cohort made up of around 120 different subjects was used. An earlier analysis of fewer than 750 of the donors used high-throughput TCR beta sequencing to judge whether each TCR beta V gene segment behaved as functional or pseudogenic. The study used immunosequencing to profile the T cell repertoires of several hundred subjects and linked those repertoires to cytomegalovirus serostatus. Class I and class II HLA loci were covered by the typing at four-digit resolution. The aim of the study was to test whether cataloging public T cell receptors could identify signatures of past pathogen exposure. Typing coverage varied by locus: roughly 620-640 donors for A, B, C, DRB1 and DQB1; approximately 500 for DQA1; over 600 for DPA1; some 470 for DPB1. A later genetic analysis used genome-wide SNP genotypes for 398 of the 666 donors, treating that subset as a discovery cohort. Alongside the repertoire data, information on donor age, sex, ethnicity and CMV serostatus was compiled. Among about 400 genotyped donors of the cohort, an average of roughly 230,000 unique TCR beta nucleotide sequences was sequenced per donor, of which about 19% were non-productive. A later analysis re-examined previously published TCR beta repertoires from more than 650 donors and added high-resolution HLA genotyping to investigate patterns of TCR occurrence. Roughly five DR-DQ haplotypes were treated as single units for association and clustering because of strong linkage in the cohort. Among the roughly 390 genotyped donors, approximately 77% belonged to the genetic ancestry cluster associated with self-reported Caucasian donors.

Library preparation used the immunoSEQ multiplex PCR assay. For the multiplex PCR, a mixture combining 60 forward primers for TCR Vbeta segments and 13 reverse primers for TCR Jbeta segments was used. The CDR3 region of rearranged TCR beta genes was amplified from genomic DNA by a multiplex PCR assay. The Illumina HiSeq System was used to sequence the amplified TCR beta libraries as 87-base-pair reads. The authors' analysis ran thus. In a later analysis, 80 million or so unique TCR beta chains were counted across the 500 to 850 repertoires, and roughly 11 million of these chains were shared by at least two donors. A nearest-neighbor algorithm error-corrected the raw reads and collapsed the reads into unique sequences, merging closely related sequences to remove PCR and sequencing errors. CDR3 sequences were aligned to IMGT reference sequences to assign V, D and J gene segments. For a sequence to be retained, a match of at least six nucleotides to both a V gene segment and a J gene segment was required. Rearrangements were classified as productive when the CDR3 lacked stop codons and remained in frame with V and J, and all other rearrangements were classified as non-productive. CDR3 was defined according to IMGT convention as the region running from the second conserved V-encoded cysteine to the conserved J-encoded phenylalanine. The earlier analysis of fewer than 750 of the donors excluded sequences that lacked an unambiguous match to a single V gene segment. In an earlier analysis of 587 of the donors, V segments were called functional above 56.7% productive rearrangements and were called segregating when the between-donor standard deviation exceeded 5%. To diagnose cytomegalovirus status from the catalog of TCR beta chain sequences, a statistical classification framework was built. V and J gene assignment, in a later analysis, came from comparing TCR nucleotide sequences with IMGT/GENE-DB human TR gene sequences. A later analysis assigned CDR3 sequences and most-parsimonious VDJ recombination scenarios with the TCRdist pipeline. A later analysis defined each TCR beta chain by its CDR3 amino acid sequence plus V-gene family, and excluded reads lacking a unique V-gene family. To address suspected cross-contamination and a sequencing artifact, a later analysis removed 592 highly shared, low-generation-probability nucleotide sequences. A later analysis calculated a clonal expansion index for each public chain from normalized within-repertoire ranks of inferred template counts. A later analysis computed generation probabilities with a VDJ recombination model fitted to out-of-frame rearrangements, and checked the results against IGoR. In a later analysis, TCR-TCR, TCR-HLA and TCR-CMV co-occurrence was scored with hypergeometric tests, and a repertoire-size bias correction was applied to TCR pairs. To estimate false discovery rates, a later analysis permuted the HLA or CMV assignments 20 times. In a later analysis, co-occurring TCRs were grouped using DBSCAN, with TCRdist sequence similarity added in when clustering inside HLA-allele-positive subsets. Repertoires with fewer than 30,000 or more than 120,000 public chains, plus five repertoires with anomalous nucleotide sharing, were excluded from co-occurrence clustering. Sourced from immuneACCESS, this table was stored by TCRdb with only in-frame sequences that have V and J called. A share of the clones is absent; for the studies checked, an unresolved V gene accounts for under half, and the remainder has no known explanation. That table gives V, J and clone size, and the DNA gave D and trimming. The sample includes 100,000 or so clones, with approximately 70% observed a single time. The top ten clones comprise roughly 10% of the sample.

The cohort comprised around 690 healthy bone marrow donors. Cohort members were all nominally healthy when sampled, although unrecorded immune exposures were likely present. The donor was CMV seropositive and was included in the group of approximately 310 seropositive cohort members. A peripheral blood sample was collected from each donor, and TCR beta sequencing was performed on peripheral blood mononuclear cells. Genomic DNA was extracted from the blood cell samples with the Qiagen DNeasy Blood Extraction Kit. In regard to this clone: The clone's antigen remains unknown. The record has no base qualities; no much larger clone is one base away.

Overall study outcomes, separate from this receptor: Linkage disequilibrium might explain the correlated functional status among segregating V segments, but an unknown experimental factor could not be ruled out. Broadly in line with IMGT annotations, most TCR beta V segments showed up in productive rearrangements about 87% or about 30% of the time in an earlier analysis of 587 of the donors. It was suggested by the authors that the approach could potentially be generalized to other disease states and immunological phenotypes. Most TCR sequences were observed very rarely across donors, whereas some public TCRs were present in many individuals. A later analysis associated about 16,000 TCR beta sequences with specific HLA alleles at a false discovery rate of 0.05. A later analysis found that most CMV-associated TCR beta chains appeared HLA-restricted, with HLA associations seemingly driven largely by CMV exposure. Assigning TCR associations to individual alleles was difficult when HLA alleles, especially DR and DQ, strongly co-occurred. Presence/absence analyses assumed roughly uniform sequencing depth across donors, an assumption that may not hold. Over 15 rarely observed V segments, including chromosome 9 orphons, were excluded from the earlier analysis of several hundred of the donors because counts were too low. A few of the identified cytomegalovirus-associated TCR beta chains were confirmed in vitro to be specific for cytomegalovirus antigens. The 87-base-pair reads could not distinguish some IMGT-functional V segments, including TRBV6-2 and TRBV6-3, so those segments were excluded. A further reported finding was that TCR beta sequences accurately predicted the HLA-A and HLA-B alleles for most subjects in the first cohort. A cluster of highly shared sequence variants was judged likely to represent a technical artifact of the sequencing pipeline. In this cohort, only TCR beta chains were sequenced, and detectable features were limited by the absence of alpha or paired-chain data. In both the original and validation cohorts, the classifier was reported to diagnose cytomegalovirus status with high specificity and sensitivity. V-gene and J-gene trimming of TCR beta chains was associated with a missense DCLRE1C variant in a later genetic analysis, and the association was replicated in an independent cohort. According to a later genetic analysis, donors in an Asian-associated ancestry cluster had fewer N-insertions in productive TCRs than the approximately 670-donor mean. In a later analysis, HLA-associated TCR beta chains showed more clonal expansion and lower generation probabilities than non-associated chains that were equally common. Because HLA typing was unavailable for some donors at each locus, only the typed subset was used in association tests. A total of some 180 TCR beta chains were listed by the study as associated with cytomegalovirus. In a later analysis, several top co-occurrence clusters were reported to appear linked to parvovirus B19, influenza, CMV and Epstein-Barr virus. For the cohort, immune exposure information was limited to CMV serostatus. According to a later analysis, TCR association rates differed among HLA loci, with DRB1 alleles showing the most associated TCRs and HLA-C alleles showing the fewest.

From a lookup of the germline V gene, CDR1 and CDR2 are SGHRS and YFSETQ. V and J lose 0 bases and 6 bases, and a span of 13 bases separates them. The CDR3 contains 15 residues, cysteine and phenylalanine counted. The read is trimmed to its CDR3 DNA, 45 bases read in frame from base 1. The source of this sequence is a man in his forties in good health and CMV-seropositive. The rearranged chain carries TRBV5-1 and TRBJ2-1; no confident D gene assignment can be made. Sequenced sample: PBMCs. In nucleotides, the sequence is TGCGCCAGCAGCTTGGAAGCCGGTAACTTCAATGAGCAGTTCTTC. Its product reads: CASSLEAGNFNEQFF.